The 30 T cell receptor beta chains presented below share a single source sample, sequenced in a study of blood T cells in healthy people across ages. It was with a sample-barcoded 5' primer and a J-beta primer mix that a second PCR of roughly 7 to 12 cycles was run. TCRdb analysed the 5' RACE reads with MiXCR anew, one entry per CDR3 protein. The profile covers 1.5 million to 1.9 million distinct CDR3 sequences, with less than 45% appearing a single time and roughly 3.7% taken by the ten largest. Sequences were obtained from blood. Every receptor here comes from a woman under 30 in good health.

This clonotype has only a few counts. The chain recombines TRBV28 with TRBJ2-1, with D possibly matching TRBD2 (6 bases). V was cut by 8 bases and J by 1 base, with 12 bases left in between. CDR3 length: 14 residues. From germline, CDR1 is MDHEN and CDR2 SYDVKM. The CDR3 nucleotides are TGTGCCAGCTTAGCGGACAAATCCTACAATGAGCAGTTCTTC. Translated: CASLADKSYNEQFF.

At least ten counts were recorded for this clonotype. The chain joins TRBV12-3 or TRBV12-4 to TRBJ2-4; a possible D gene is TRBD1 (5 bases). With the DNA end fitting TRBJ2-7 better, the J assignment may be wrong. The CDR3 length is 11 residues. The CDR3 DNA reads as TGTGCCAGCAGTTGGGGCTTCGAGCAGTACTTC. This gives the protein CASSWGFEQYF.

The rearrangement uses TRBV6-2 or TRBV6-3 and TRBJ1-1, with D perhaps matching TRBD1 (6 bases). Germline loops: CDR1 MNHEY, CDR2 SVGEGT. The germline V and J ends were trimmed by 5 bases and 3 bases, with 13 bases remaining between them. The CDR3 sequence is 14 residues long. CDR3: CASSSLGADTEAFF. The CDR3 coding sequence is TGTGCCAGCAGTAGTCTGGGGGCCGACACTGAAGCTTTCTTT.

The rearrangement joins TRBV4-3 to TRBJ2-3; D is uncertain. CDR1 is LGHNA and CDR2 is YSLEER in the germline V gene. CDR3 length: 13 residues. Deletions cut 2 bases from V and 7 bases from J, with 10 bases between. The CDR3 loop reads CASSQNRANTQYF. The CDR3 DNA is TGCGCCAGCAGCCAAAACCGGGCTAATACGCAGTATTTT.

This clonotype was seen a handful of times. The rearrangement joins TRBV7-9 to TRBJ2-5; D ambiguous. Trimming removed 1 base from V and 5 bases from J, with 11 bases in between. CDR3 length: 14 residues. Per germline, CDR1 SEHNR and CDR2 FQNEAQ (reference sequence). For the CDR3, the DNA is TGTGCCAGCAGCTTAGACGTGAGGCGGGAGACCCAGTACTTC. As protein: CASSLDVRRETQYF.

This clonotype was counted only a few times. CDR3 loop: CASSPGTVGNYGYTF. The CDR3 nucleotides are TGCGCCAGCAGCCCTGGGACAGTTGGTAACTATGGCTACACCTTC. V and J are TRBV4-3 and TRBJ1-2, with 7 bases aligning to TRBD1. Trimming at V came to 4 bases and at J to 1 base, leaving 6 bases not matched to a gene. This CDR3 has 15 amino acids. Germline V gene data show CDR1 as LGHNA and CDR2 as YSLEER.

On this clonotype itself: The junction departs from germline at one end; a sequencing error may be responsible. The chain is built from TRBV27 and TRBJ2-1, with D maybe TRBD2 (6 bases). The CDR3 runs 11 residues. The germline V gene has CDR1 MNHEY and CDR2 SMNVEV (reference sequence). DNA for the CDR3: TGTGCCGGCAGTTTTGGGGGAGGGCAGTTCTTC. Its protein product is CAGSFGGGQFF.

The sample holds a few counts of this clonotype. J is TRBJ1-2 and V is TRBV29-1; D gene uncertain. V shed 4 bases and J shed 4 bases, with 10 bases lying between them. This CDR3 spans 12 amino acids. From germline, CDR1 is SQVTM and CDR2 ANQGSEA. The CDR3 region is CSVVGIPYGYTF. DNA for the CDR3: TGCAGCGTTGTGGGCATTCCCTATGGCTACACCTTC.

The chain uses TRBV12-5 and TRBJ2-5; D gene uncertain. The V end was cut by 2 bases, the J end by 5 bases, with 15 bases between. There are 15 residues in the CDR3. Germline V gene data show CDR1 as LGHNT and CDR2 as FRNRAP. CDR3 amino acids: CASGLRLHLGETQYF. The CDR3 coding sequence is TGTGCTAGTGGTTTGCGGCTCCACCTCGGGGAGACCCAGTACTTC.

This clonotype was recorded a few times. Here the CDR3 reads CASSPQTRTYGYTF. CDR3 coding DNA: TGTGCCAGCAGTCCCCAGACCCGGACCTATGGCTACACCTTC. V usage is TRBV6-5 and J usage is TRBJ1-2; D remains ambiguous. Trimming took 5 bases from V and 4 from J, leaving 14 bases between them. In germline, CDR1 is MNHEY, CDR2 SVGAGI. The CDR3 has 14 amino acids.

A few counts support this clonotype. The chain combines TRBV27 with TRBJ2-5; 7 nucleotides agree with TRBD1. This CDR3 is 15 amino acids long. The germline CDR1 and CDR2 sequences are MNHEY and SMNVEV (reference sequence). With 8 bases clipped from V and 2 bases from J, the junction kept 11 bases outside the gene matches. CDR3 in amino acids: CASGHWGQHQETQYF. The CDR3 DNA is TGTGCCAGCGGGCATTGGGGACAGCATCAAGAGACCCAGTACTTC.

This clonotype was detected once. This sequence joins TRBV28 and TRBJ1-2; maybe TRBD1 (5 bases). Per germline, CDR1 MDHEN and CDR2 SYDVKM. This CDR3 is built from 15 residues. The V gene lost 5 bases and the J gene lost 4 bases, with 17 bases spanning the gap. CDR3 sequence reads: CASSDSGTSTYGYTF. CDR3 nucleotide sequence: TGTGCCAGCAGTGACTCCGGGACCTCCACCTATGGCTACACCTTC.

The chain uses TRBV12-3 or TRBV12-4 and TRBJ2-3, with unresolved D. The CDR3 extends over 12 amino acids. Trimming stripped 6 bases from V and 8 bases from J, with 12 bases between. Written as DNA, the CDR3 is TGTGCCAGCAGCCGGATCCCAGCTACGCAGTATTTT. Translating gives CASSRIPATQYF.

The V gene is TRBV5-1, the J gene TRBJ2-5; 9 nucleotides match TRBD1. CDR1 is SGHRS, CDR2 YFSETQ, per germline. With V trimmed by 9 bases and J by 3 bases, 6 bases remained unmatched. The length of the CDR3 is 13 residues. CDR3 DNA: TGCGCCACTGGACAGGGGCGTGAAGAGACCCAGTACTTC. It codes for CATGQGREETQYF.

In this sample, this clonotype turned up many times. The V call is TRBV6-2 or TRBV6-3, the J call TRBJ2-1; 8 positions agree with TRBD2. Germline values: CDR1 MNHEY, CDR2 SVGEGT. CDR3 length equals 16 residues. V was clipped by 7 bases and J by 0 bases; unmatched bases: 8. The CDR3 sequence is CASTHSGAASYNEQFF. For the CDR3, the DNA is TGTGCCAGCACCCATAGCGGGGCCGCCTCCTACAATGAGCAGTTCTTC.

The chain has TRBV18 and TRBJ1-1, with D unresolved. Germline V gene data show CDR1 as KGHSH and CDR2 as LQKENI. Trimming removed 2 bases from V and 1 base from J, with 8 bases in between. There are 14 residues in the CDR3. In DNA, the CDR3 is TGTGCCAGCTCACCAACTCCCGGGAACACTGAAGCTTTCTTT. Its protein is CASSPTPGNTEAFF.

The V gene is TRBV12-3 or TRBV12-4, the J gene TRBJ2-7, with D tentatively TRBD2 (5 bases). The CDR3 runs 15 residues. The V end lost 4 bases, the J end lost 1 base, and 14 bases lay between the germline ends. The CDR3 bases are TGTGCCAGCAGTTCTGGACTTCCCTCATCCTACGAGCAGTACTTC. Translation gives CASSSGLPSSYEQYF.

The V call is TRBV20-1, the J call TRBJ1-5; D call uncertain. Per the germline V gene, CDR1 is DFQATT and CDR2 is SNEGSKA (reference sequence). V lost 3 bases and J 0 bases, leaving 6 bases between the germline ends. This CDR3 has 13 residues. CDR3 region: CSASEGSNQPQHF. CDR3 nucleotide sequence: TGCAGTGCTAGCGAGGGTAGCAATCAGCCCCAGCATTTT.

This chain uses TRBV6-1 with TRBJ2-1; 9 positions agree with TRBD1. The length of the CDR3 is 16 residues. Losses at the gene ends were 4 bases for V and 15 bases for J; bases not matched to a gene: 19. Per the germline V gene, CDR1 is MNHNS and CDR2 is SASEGT. DNA of the CDR3: TGTGCCAGCAGTGGTCACTCCCGGGACAGGGTTCCCGTTCGGTTCTTC. Residues: CASSGHSRDRVPVRFF.

The V call is TRBV4-3, the J call TRBJ1-1; D is unresolved. The ends were cut back, 0 bases at V and 2 bases at J, with 10 bases in the middle. This CDR3 is 15 amino acids long. The germline gives CDR1 LGHNA, CDR2 YSLEER. The CDR3 loop reads CASSQEGGRNTEAFF. In DNA, the CDR3 is TGCGCCAGCAGCCAAGAGGGAGGTAGAAACACTGAAGCTTTCTTT.

The chain has TRBV4-2 and TRBJ1-5; a weak D match, TRBD1 (6 bases). In germline, CDR1 is LGHNA, CDR2 YNFKEQ. Trimming shortened V by 1 base and J by 8 bases, and 21 bases separated the two germline ends. This CDR3 is 17 amino acids long. The CDR3 region has the DNA TGTGCCAGCAGCCAAGTAGGGGGTGATACAGGGAACAAGCCCCAGCATTTT. As protein: CASSQVGGDTGNKPQHF.

The rearrangement uses TRBV7-8 and TRBJ2-4, with 9 bases lining up with TRBD1. Matching the DNA end better, TRBJ2-7 makes the J call doubtful. In germline, CDR1 is SGHVS, CDR2 FQNEAQ. This CDR3 is built from 14 residues. CDR3 sequence (DNA): TGTGCCAGCAGCTTCGACAGGGGGTCAGGCGAGCAGTACTTC. Translation: CASSFDRGSGEQYF.

The chain employs TRBV10-2 and TRBJ1-4; D remains ambiguous. CDR3 length equals 13 residues. Germline CDR1 is WSHSY and CDR2 is SAAADI. The germline V and J ends were trimmed by 6 bases and 6 bases, with 11 bases remaining between them. CDR3 nucleotide sequence: TGCGCCAGCAGCCGGACGGAACATGAAAAACTGTTTTTT. Translating it yields CASSRTEHEKLFF.

The V call is TRBV24-1, the J call TRBJ2-7; 12 positions agree with TRBD2. The CDR3 sequence is 15 residues long. CDR1 KGHDR and CDR2 SFDVKD come from the germline V gene. The V segment lost 3 bases and the J segment 7 bases; nucleotides outside the gene matches: 6. The CDR3 DNA reads as TGTGCCACCAGTGATACTAGCGGGAGGTTAGGTGAGCAGTACTTC. This translates into CATSDTSGRLGEQYF.

This clonotype occurred many times. The gene calls are TRBV21-1 and TRBJ2-1; the table's TRBD1 call for D was not verified on the DNA. TRBV21-1 is described as a pseudogene. The CDR3 contains 17 residues. The CDR3, as DNA: TGTGCCAGCAGCAAAGTTACGGGGCCGAGCTCCTACAATGAGCAGTTCTTC. This encodes CASSKVTGPSSYNEQFF.

The chain carries TRBV7-6 and TRBJ2-7, with 7 bases matching TRBD2. The germline V gene has CDR1 SGHVS and CDR2 FNYEAQ. With V trimmed by 4 bases and J by 4 bases, 4 bases remained unmatched. The CDR3 length is 13 residues. The CDR3 coding sequence is TGTGCCAGCAGCTCCCGACTAGCTTACGAGCAGTACTTC. Residues: CASSSRLAYEQYF.

For the CDR3, the DNA is TGCAGTGCTAGAGAGAGGGTGGTGAACACTGAAGCTTTCTTT. This sequence encodes CSARERVVNTEAFF. The chain employs TRBV20-1 and TRBJ1-1; D not resolved. V lost 0 bases and J 0 bases, leaving 8 bases between the germline ends. Germline-derived CDR1 and CDR2 are DFQATT and SNEGSKA (reference sequence). CDR3 size: 14 residues.

This clonotype was counted between two and nine times. The chain combines TRBV27 with TRBJ2-5, with 7 bases lining up with TRBD2. V was clipped by 0 bases and J by 3 bases; unmatched bases: 4. The germline CDR1 and CDR2 sequences are MNHEY and SMNVEV (reference sequence). The CDR3 totals 15 residues. The CDR3 DNA reads as TGTGCCAGCAGTTTATCGGGGGGGGGAAAAGAGACCCAGTACTTC. It yields the protein CASSLSGGGKETQYF.

This clonotype was picked up a small number of times. This chain joins TRBV6-6 and TRBJ2-1; a possible D gene is TRBD2 (6 bases). The CDR3 runs 16 residues. Between the trimmed V and J ends, which lost 4 bases and 1 base, there was a span of 14 bases. Germline CDR1 is MNHNY and CDR2 is SVGAGI (reference sequence). The CDR3: CASSSLGLQSYNEQFF. The DNA for the CDR3 is TGTGCCAGCAGTTCCTTGGGACTCCAATCCTACAATGAGCAGTTCTTC.

The chain recombines TRBV28 with TRBJ2-5; 8 nucleotides align to TRBD2. From germline, CDR1 is MDHEN and CDR2 SYDVKM. V lost 7 bases, J lost 5 bases, and 15 bases stayed unmatched. The CDR3 consists of 16 residues. The CDR3 bases are TGTGCCAGCACTTTCCCCAGCGGGGGCATGGGGGAGACCCAGTACTTC. As protein: CASTFPSGGMGETQYF. Based on the CDR3 plus reference TRBV28 and TRBJ2-5, the full variable domain is DVKVTQSSRYLVKRTGEKVFLECVQDMDHENMFWYRQDPGLGLRLIYFSYDVKMKEKGDIPEGYSVSREKKERFSLILESASTNQTSMYLCASTFPSGGMGETQYFGPGTRLLVL.